Below, 29 T cell receptor beta chains from the same sample are listed, as sequenced in a study of T cell repertoires in cytomegalovirus infection (dated by TCRdb to the late 2010s). For sequencing, an Illumina HiSeq 1500 was employed. TCRdb itself trimmed the public reads at Q25 with fastp, ran MiXCR and retained productive beta chains. Rows matching on CDR3 protein sequence are summarized as one entry with the most common DNA and genes. The sample table shows roughly 640,000 distinct CDR3 sequences, and 20% to 25% are seen once. The top ten clonotypes cover 8% of the sample. The sequenced material came from CD8+ T cells from PBMCs. The receptors here all came from a human donor in good health (CMV status not recorded). Some clones in this sample may be carry-over from other donors' samples.

This clonotype was recorded at least ten times. The chain is built from TRBV7-9 and TRBJ2-5, with TRBD1 matching 7 bases. The CDR3 has 14 residues. V was clipped by 7 bases and J by 3 bases; unmatched bases: 8. CDR1 is SEHNR, CDR2 FQNEAQ, per germline (reference sequence). CDR3 DNA sequence: TGTGCCAGCAACCTGGGGACAGCTAAAGAGACCCAGTACTTC. Its translation: CASNLGTAKETQYF.

This clonotype was seen a handful of times. This chain connects TRBV28 to TRBJ2-7, with D perhaps matching TRBD2 (6 bases). CDR1 and CDR2 from the germline V gene are MDHEN and SYDVKM. CDR3 length: 15 residues. With 6 bases removed from V and 0 bases from J, the gap between germline ends came to 15 bases. The CDR3 protein is CASSGDLSSSYEQYV. CDR3 nucleotides: TGTGCCAGCAGCGGGGACTTATCAAGCTCCTACGAGCAGTACGTC.

This sequence joins TRBV5-6 and TRBJ2-2, with a possible D match to TRBD2 (5 bases). The CDR3 is 17 amino acids. Germline V gives CDR1 SGHDT, CDR2 YYEEEE. The ends were cut back, 1 base at V and 0 bases at J, with 13 bases in the middle. Here the CDR3 DNA reads TGTGCCAGCAGCTTGAAAGAACTAGGCGCGAACACCGGGGAGCTGTTTTTT. Residues: CASSLKELGANTGELFF.

With respect to this clonotype: A read error is possible here, since a much larger clone lies one base away. The CDR3 sequence is CASSEEGSGGGTQYF. DNA for the CDR3: TGTGCCAGCAGTGAAGAAGGTAGCGGGGGAGGGACCCAGTACTTC. The genes are TRBV6-2 or TRBV6-3 and TRBJ2-5; TRBD2 aligns across 9 bases. Trimming at V came to 5 bases and at J to 7 bases, leaving 11 bases not matched to a gene. There are 15 residues in the CDR3. The germline V gene encodes CDR1 MNHEY and CDR2 SVGEGT.

V gene TRBV7-9 combines with J gene TRBJ1-2; TRBD1 agrees at 7 bases. V lost 5 bases, J lost 7 bases, and 16 bases stayed unmatched. Germline CDR1 is SEHNR and CDR2 is FQNEAQ (reference sequence). The CDR3 loop spans 16 amino acids. The CDR3 here is CASSPQQGQKICGYTF. CDR3 DNA: TGTGCCAGCAGCCCCCAACAGGGACAGAAAATTTGTGGCTACACCTTC.

V is TRBV14 and J is TRBJ1-2; D not certain. V was cut by 5 bases and J by 7 bases, with 14 bases left in between. Germline V CDR1 and CDR2: SGHDN, FVKESK. The CDR3 length is 13 residues. The CDR3 DNA reads TGTGCCAGCAGCGTTACCCAGCGTTTTGGCTACACCTTC. Protein product: CASSVTQRFGYTF.

This clonotype showed up just a few times. This chain links TRBV11-2 with TRBJ2-7, with D uncertain. There are 14 residues in the CDR3. Germline V gene data show CDR1 as SGHAT and CDR2 as FQNNGV. Trimming stripped 1 base from V and 3 bases from J, with 10 bases between. Here the CDR3 DNA reads TGTGCCAGCAGCTTAGGAGGCAGCTTCTACGAGCAGTACTTC. Its protein is CASSLGGSFYEQYF.

Only a few counts were recorded for this clonotype. This chain links TRBV28 with TRBJ2-7; D might be TRBD1 (5 bases). Germline CDR1 MDHEN, CDR2 SYDVKM. V dropped 6 bases and J dropped 1 base, with 7 bases sitting between them. The CDR3 is 12 residues long. CDR3 nucleotides: TGTGCCAGCAGGGGGCGATCCTACGAGCAGTACGTC. It translates to CASRGRSYEQYV.

Concerning this clonotype itself: With a much larger clone just one base away, this may be a read error. No conserved phenylalanine or tryptophan is present at the end of the CDR3, so a read error is the likely explanation. V usage is TRBV7-8 and J usage is TRBJ2-7; D is unclear. The CDR3 sequence is 13 residues long. Per germline, CDR1 SGHVS and CDR2 FQNEAQ. Deletions cut 1 base from V and 1 base from J, with 5 bases between. The CDR3 DNA follows: TGTGCCAGCAGCTTAGATAGATCCTACGAGCAGTACGCC. Translating it yields CASSLDRSYEQYA.

The chain is built from TRBV2 and TRBJ2-3; 11 nucleotides line up with TRBD1. The CDR3 runs to 16 residues. Trimming took 6 bases from V and 3 from J; bases not matched to a gene: 8. Germline CDR1 reads SNHLY; CDR2 reads FYNNEI. The DNA for the CDR3 is TGTGCCAGCAGCTCAGGACAGGGGGCCTCTACAGATACGCAGTATTTT. Translated, it gives CASSSGQGASTDTQYF.

This clonotype was seen many times. The chain combines TRBV7-9 with TRBJ1-1; D uncertain. CDR1 is SEHNR and CDR2 is FQNEAQ in the germline V gene (reference sequence). V lost 3 bases and J 6 bases, leaving 8 bases between the germline ends. The CDR3 length is 12 residues. The CDR3, as DNA: TGTGCCAGCAGCTTTTATTCCGCTGAAGCTTTCTTT. This encodes CASSFYSAEAFF. Combining the CDR3 with reference TRBV7-9 and TRBJ1-1 gives the whole variable domain DTGVSQNPRHKITKRGQNVTFRCDPISEHNRLYWYRQTLGQGPEFLTYFQNEAQLEKSRLLSDRFSAERPKGSFSTLEIQRTEQGDSAMYLCASSFYSAEAFFGQGTRLTVV.

This clonotype was observed a handful of times. The chain recombines TRBV6-1 with TRBJ2-5; 9 bases line up with TRBD1. The CDR3 is 13 residues long. CDR1 and CDR2 from the germline V gene are MNHNS and SASEGT. The J segment lost 4 bases and the V segment lost 8 bases, leaving 5 bases of the junction unmatched. This CDR3 is CASRTGDSETQYF. The DNA of the CDR3 is TGTGCCAGCCGGACAGGGGACTCAGAGACCCAGTACTTC.

This clonotype was found a few times. The chain carries TRBV7-2 and TRBJ2-1, with 9 bases that match TRBD2. The junction had 11 bases not matched to a gene; V was cut back by 5 bases and J by 3 bases. The germline V gene encodes CDR1 SGHTA and CDR2 FQGNSA. CDR3 length: 17 residues. The CDR3 DNA is TGTGCCAGCAGCCCGAGGATTGGCGGGGGGGTCTACAATGAGCAGTTCTTC. The encoded protein is CASSPRIGGGVYNEQFF.

There are a few counts of this clonotype. CDR3 sequence reads: CASSFDGELFF. The CDR3 DNA sequence: TGTGCCAGCAGTTTCGACGGGGAGCTGTTTTTT. V gene TRBV28 combines with J gene TRBJ2-2; the D is unclear. Germline V gives CDR1 MDHEN, CDR2 SYDVKM. CDR3 length: 11 amino acids. Deletions cut 3 bases from V and 7 bases from J, with 3 bases between.

This clonotype was counted ten times or more. The rearrangement uses TRBV7-9 and TRBJ1-1; a possible D gene is TRBD1 (6 bases). Germline CDR1 and CDR2: SEHNR and FQNEAQ (reference sequence). Trimming cost V 3 bases and J 1 base, with 9 bases left between them. This CDR3 has 14 amino acids. CDR3 sequence: CASSLGAGNTEAFF. The DNA for the CDR3 is TGTGCCAGCAGCTTGGGGGCCGGGAACACTGAAGCTTTCTTT.

The rearrangement links TRBV20-1 to TRBJ1-5; D is perhaps TRBD1 (6 bases). The CDR3 has 16 residues. Trimming left V 6 bases short and J 0 bases short, with 18 bases between. Germline values: CDR1 DFQATT, CDR2 SNEGSKA (reference sequence). CDR3 in DNA: TGCAGTGCGACCCTGGACAGCATTTATAGCAATCAGCCCCAGCATTTT. It encodes CSATLDSIYSNQPQHF.

The chain employs TRBV2 and TRBJ2-5; 11 positions agree with TRBD1. The CDR3 loop spans 15 amino acids. Per germline, CDR1 SNHLY and CDR2 FYNNEI. V lost 5 bases to trimming and J lost 2 bases; unmatched junction nucleotides: 4. The CDR3 DNA reads as TGTGCCAGCAGTCCGGGACAGGGGGATCAAGAGACCCAGTACTTC. Protein sequence: CASSPGQGDQETQYF.

A remark on this clonotype: It may be a read error: a sequence one base away is much more abundant. This sequence joins TRBV7-2 and TRBJ2-7, with a weak D call TRBD1 (5 bases). CDR1 is SGHTA, CDR2 FQGNSA, per germline. CDR3 length: 13 residues. The CDR3 nucleotides read TGTGCCAGCAGCTTTGAATGGGGCTACAAGCAGTACTTC. It encodes CASSFEWGYKQYF. Full variable domain (rest looked up from reference TRBV7-2 and TRBJ2-7): GAGVSQSPSNKVTEKGKDVELRCDPISGHTALYWYRQSLGQGLEFLIYFQGNSAPDKSGLPSDRFSAERTGGSVSTLTIQRTQQEDSAVYLCASSFEWGYKQYFGPGTRLTVT.

The rearrangement joins TRBV6-2 or TRBV6-3 to TRBJ1-2; D is uncertain. The CDR3 has 13 amino acids. Germline V gene lookup returns CDR1 MNHEY and CDR2 SVGEGT. Trimming stripped 2 bases from V and 6 bases from J, with 10 bases between. CDR3 loop: CASSYLRMDGYTF. The DNA of the CDR3 is TGTGCCAGCAGTTACCTTCGGATGGATGGCTACACCTTC.

A word on this clonotype: One end of the junction varies from germline; a read error may be responsible. The CDR3 sequence is CASIDRRTDTRYF. For the CDR3, the DNA is TGTGCCAGCATTGACAGACGCACAGATACGCGGTATTTT. The chain has TRBV28 and TRBJ2-3; TRBD1 might be the D (5 bases). CDR1 is MDHEN, CDR2 SYDVKM, per germline. The CDR3 runs to 13 residues.

This clonotype was picked up many times. This chain connects TRBV7-6 to TRBJ1-5, with D possibly matching TRBD1 (5 bases). The CDR3 totals 15 residues. With 1 base removed from V and 5 bases from J, the gap between germline ends came to 12 bases. Germline V gene data show CDR1 as SGHVS and CDR2 as FNYEAQ. CDR3 sequence reads: CASSLDQGIDQPQHF. The CDR3 DNA sequence: TGTGCCAGCAGCTTAGACCAGGGAATCGATCAGCCCCAGCATTTT.

This clonotype was seen once. One end of the junction fails to match germline, which may point to a read error. V and J are TRBV4-3 and TRBJ1-5; no definite D call. CDR3 length equals 13 residues. Germline lookup yields CDR1 LGHNA and CDR2 YSLEER. In DNA form, the CDR3 reads TGCGCCAGCAGCCAAGACGGGGATCAGACCCAGCATTTT. It encodes CASSQDGDQTQHF.

This clonotype has a single count. A much larger clone is a single base away; this may be a read error. The genes are TRBV7-6 and TRBJ2-5; TRBD1 matches 7 bases. Germline V lookup: CDR1 SGHVS, CDR2 FNYEAQ. The CDR3 loop spans 16 amino acids. In DNA, the CDR3 is TGTGTCAGCAGCTTACCGAGGGACAGTCTTCAAGAGACCCAGTACTTC. Translating gives CVSSLPRDSLQETQYF.

This chain connects TRBV5-4 to TRBJ2-2, with D unresolved. Deletions cut 4 bases from V and 4 bases from J, with 14 bases between. This CDR3 spans 15 amino acids. Germline V gene sequence: CDR1 SGHNT, CDR2 YYREEE (reference sequence). This CDR3 is CASSLGPSPTGELFF. The CDR3 DNA reads as TGTGCCAGCAGCCTAGGCCCCTCCCCCACCGGGGAGCTGTTTTTT.

This chain joins TRBV6-6 and TRBJ2-3; TRBD1 agrees at 7 bases. Germline CDR1 MNHNY, CDR2 SVGAGI (reference sequence). The CDR3 runs 14 residues. Trimming cost V 10 bases and J 5 bases; bases outside gene matches: 12. This CDR3 is CANSPGTEIDTQYF. CDR3 DNA sequence: TGTGCCAACAGCCCAGGGACAGAAATAGATACGCAGTATTTT.

The table lists this clonotype with a few counts. The gene calls are TRBV6-2 or TRBV6-3 and TRBJ1-1; D unclear. Germline CDR1 MNHEY, CDR2 SVGEGT. V shed 3 bases and J shed 4 bases, with 9 bases lying between them. This CDR3 region has 13 residues. The CDR3 DNA reads as TGTGCCAGCAGTTATGCACCGGCCACTGAAGCTTTCTTT. Translation gives CASSYAPATEAFF.

The J gene is TRBJ1-6, the V gene TRBV15; 8 bases fit TRBD1. The CDR3 loop spans 15 amino acids. V gave up 3 bases and J gave up 7 bases; unmatched junction bases: 5. Germline CDR1 is LNHNV and CDR2 is YYDKDF (reference sequence). DNA of the CDR3: TGTGCCACCAGCAGGGACAGGGTGGCCAATTCACCCCTCCACTTT. Its protein is CATSRDRVANSPLHF. The whole variable domain, filled in from reference TRBV15 and TRBJ1-6, reads DAMVIQNPRYQVTQFGKPVTLSCSQTLNHNVMYWYQQKSSQAPKLLFHYYDKDFNNEADTPDNFQSRRPNTSFCFLDIRSPGLGDTAMYLCATSRDRVANSPLHFGNGTRLTVT.

The chain is built from TRBV20-1 and TRBJ1-6, with 9 bases aligning to TRBD1. CDR3 size: 12 residues. Germline CDR1 and CDR2: DFQATT and SNEGSKA (reference sequence). Trimming at V came to 4 bases and at J to 11 bases, leaving 3 bases not matched to a gene. CDR3 sequence (DNA): TGCAGTGCTACCCGGGACAGGGCACCCCTCCACTTT. The encoded protein is CSATRDRAPLHF.

This chain uses TRBV29-1 with TRBJ2-3; D uncertain. The CDR3 consists of 13 residues. V was cut by 4 bases and J by 4 bases, with 12 bases left in between. Looked up from germline, CDR1 is SQVTM and CDR2 is ANQGSEA. The CDR3: CSVVAWGADTQYF. In DNA, the CDR3 is TGCAGCGTTGTCGCCTGGGGTGCAGATACGCAGTATTTT.